The 22 T cell receptor beta chains presented below share a single source sample, sequenced in a study of cytomegalovirus exposure and HLA in healthy donors. A multiplex PCR was run with 60 Vbeta primers and 13 Jbeta primers. TCRdb's table, derived via immunoSEQ multiplex PCR, lists solely in-frame clones and lacks some. The table has 70,000 to 85,000 clones, 63% seen once. Sequenced: PBMCs. These receptors were taken from a man between 25 and 39 years old in good health and CMV-seropositive.

The chain is built from TRBV7-8 and TRBJ1-4; 7 bases map to TRBD1. Trimming at V came to 5 bases and at J to 8 bases, leaving 11 bases not matched to a gene. The CDR3 spans 15 residues. The germline V gene has CDR1 SGHVS and CDR2 FQNEAQ. CDR3 sequence: CASSLWTGPTEKLFF. The CDR3 bases are TGTGCCAGCAGCCTATGGACAGGACCGACCGAAAAACTGTTTTTT.

This clone was seen a few times. This sequence joins TRBV7-9 and TRBJ2-3, with 12 bases matching TRBD2. Trimming cost V 5 bases and J 2 bases; bases outside gene matches: 8. The CDR3 consists of 17 residues. CDR1 is SEHNR, CDR2 FQNEAQ, per germline (reference sequence). This CDR3 is CASSRPTSGGFTDTQYF. The DNA for the CDR3 is TGTGCCAGCAGCCGCCCCACTAGCGGGGGGTTCACAGATACGCAGTATTTT.

The V and J genes are TRBV6-1 and TRBJ2-3, with TRBD1 matching over 7 bases. J lost 1 base, V lost 2 bases, and 3 bases had no gene match. Germline CDR1 is MNHNS and CDR2 is SASEGT. The length of the CDR3 is 15 residues. The CDR3 loop is CASSERQGGTDTQYF. Here the CDR3 DNA reads TGTGCCAGCAGTGAAAGACAGGGAGGCACAGATACGCAGTATTTT.

This sequence joins TRBV10-3 and TRBJ2-1; D gene uncertain. CDR3 size: 16 residues. CDR1 ENHRY and CDR2 SYGVKD come from the germline V gene. V gave up 3 bases and J gave up 0 bases, with 12 bases separating them. The CDR3 DNA reads as TGTGCCATCAGTGACCCGGATAGCAGCTCCTACAATGAGCAGTTCTTC. Protein product: CAISDPDSSSYNEQFF.

The sample holds one count of this clone. The chain is built from TRBV5-1 and TRBJ1-1, with TRBD1 identical over 8 bases. The junction had 6 bases not matched to a gene; V was cut back by 0 bases and J by 8 bases. Germline loops: CDR1 SGHRS, CDR2 YFSETQ. The CDR3 contains 14 residues. CDR3 region: CASSLGDRGDEAFF. The CDR3 DNA sequence: TGCGCCAGCAGCTTGGGAGACAGGGGCGACGAAGCTTTCTTT. The full variable domain, with the rest looked up from reference TRBV5-1 and TRBJ1-1, is KAGVTQTPRYLIKTRGQQVTLSCSPISGHRSVSWYQQTPGQGLQFLFEYFSETQRNKGNFPGRFSGRQFSNSRSEMNVSTLELGDSALYLCASSLGDRGDEAFFGQGTRLTVV.

The chain has TRBV5-1 and TRBJ2-7, with D possibly TRBD1 on 6 matching bases. Trimming took off 4 bases at V and 2 bases at J, with 10 bases between the two ends. Germline V gives CDR1 SGHRS, CDR2 YFSETQ. CDR3 length: 13 residues. The CDR3 loop reads CASSPQGPYEQYF. CDR3 in DNA: TGCGCCAGCAGCCCACAGGGCCCCTACGAGCAGTACTTC. The whole variable domain, filled in from reference TRBV5-1 and TRBJ2-7, reads KAGVTQTPRYLIKTRGQQVTLSCSPISGHRSVSWYQQTPGQGLQFLFEYFSETQRNKGNFPGRFSGRQFSNSRSEMNVSTLELGDSALYLCASSPQGPYEQYFGPGTRLTVT.

The rearrangement joins TRBV5-4 to TRBJ2-2, with D hard to call. Germline CDR1 SGHNT, CDR2 YYREEE (reference sequence). V was trimmed by 4 bases and J by 2 bases, leaving 12 bases between them. CDR3 size: 15 residues. The CDR3 here is CASSMKEKNTGELFF. In DNA, the CDR3 is TGTGCCAGCAGCATGAAAGAGAAAAACACCGGGGAGCTGTTTTTT. Supplemented by reference TRBV5-4 and TRBJ2-2, the full variable domain reads ETGVTQSPTHLIKTRGQQVTLRCSSQSGHNTVSWYQQALGQGPQFIFQYYREEENGRGNFPPRFSGLQFPNYSSELNVNALELDDSALYLCASSMKEKNTGELFFGEGSRLTVL.

This chain connects TRBV4-2 to TRBJ2-3; TRBD2 is a possible D gene (6 bases). V was shortened by 0 bases and J by 8 bases, with 18 bases between the two germline ends. CDR3 size: 16 residues. The V gene's germline CDR1 is LGHNA and CDR2 YNFKEQ. CDR3 in amino acids: CASSQDGGSGPGTQYF. The CDR3 DNA follows: TGTGCCAGCAGCCAAGATGGGGGTAGCGGCCCCGGTACGCAGTATTTT.

This clone has a handful of counts. This chain uses TRBV6-4 with TRBJ2-3; 11 bases match TRBD2. In germline, CDR1 is MRHNA, CDR2 SNTAGT. CDR3 length: 15 amino acids. The J segment lost 5 bases and the V segment lost 3 bases, leaving 4 bases of the junction unmatched. The CDR3 sequence: CASSELAGAGDTQYF. As DNA, the CDR3 is TGTGCCAGCAGTGAACTAGCGGGAGCTGGAGATACGCAGTATTTT.

The sample holds a few counts of this clone. V is TRBV5-6 and J is TRBJ2-1, with 8 bases aligning to TRBD2. The CDR3 contains 16 residues. V lost 4 bases to trimming and J lost 7 bases; unmatched junction nucleotides: 13. The germline gives CDR1 SGHDT, CDR2 YYEEEE. The CDR3 reads CASSGHLEREWNEQFF. The CDR3 DNA sequence: TGTGCCAGCAGCGGTCACCTCGAGCGGGAGTGGAATGAGCAGTTCTTC. The full variable domain, its missing parts supplied by reference TRBV5-6 and TRBJ2-1, is DAGVTQSPTHLIKTRGQQVTLRCSPKSGHDTVSWYQQALGQGPQFIFQYYEEEERQRGNFPDRFSGHQFPNYSSELNVNALLLGDSALYLCASSGHLEREWNEQFFGPGTRLTVL.

The chain joins TRBV12-5 to TRBJ1-1, with 8 bases that match TRBD1. Trimming took 3 bases from V and 6 from J; bases not matched to a gene: 3. Germline CDR1 is LGHNT and CDR2 is FRNRAP. The CDR3 is made up of 13 amino acids. The CDR3 bases are TGTGCTAGTGGTTTAGGACAGGGCTCTGAAGCTTTCTTT. It is translated as CASGLGQGSEAFF.

This clone was recorded a few times. V gene TRBV6-1 combines with J gene TRBJ2-5; TRBD2 matches at 10 bases. J gave up 1 base and V 3 bases, and 2 bases lay outside the gene matches. The CDR3 has 15 amino acids. CDR1 and CDR2 from the germline V gene are MNHNS and SASEGT. CDR3 in amino acids: CASSEASGGQETQYF. Here the CDR3 DNA reads TGTGCCAGCAGTGAGGCTAGCGGGGGCCAAGAGACCCAGTACTTC.

This clone has a handful of counts. The chain couples TRBV2 to TRBJ1-2; tentative D call: TRBD1 (6 bases). From germline, CDR1 is SNHLY and CDR2 FYNNEI. V lost 8 bases and J lost 5, with 18 bases in between. CDR3 length: 14 residues. The CDR3 loop is CASVWGRQNYGYTF. The CDR3 DNA is TGTGCCAGCGTGTGGGGGCGGCAAAATTATGGCTACACCTTC.

Only a few counts were recorded for this clone. The chain joins TRBV5-6 to TRBJ2-4; 9 bases agree with TRBD1. The CDR3 has 18 residues. J was trimmed by 2 bases and V by 4 bases; bases with no gene match: 13. Looked up from germline, CDR1 is SGHDT and CDR2 is YYEEEE. The CDR3, as DNA: TGTGCCAGCAGCCCGATACTACGGGACAGGGACCCCAAAAACATTCAGTACTTC. It encodes CASSPILRDRDPKNIQYF.

There are a few counts of this clone. The chain is built from TRBV6-5 and TRBJ2-5, with D perhaps matching TRBD2 (7 bases). TRBJ2-7 matches the DNA end more closely, so the J call is doubtful. This CDR3 region has 15 residues. In germline, CDR1 is MNHEY, CDR2 SVGAGI. CDR3 nucleotides: TGTGCCAGCAGTCTCCGTGGAGGGGGGGTTGCCGAGCAGTACTTC. This codes for CASSLRGGGVAEQYF.

The rearrangement uses TRBV13 and TRBJ1-2, with D perhaps TRBD1 (5 bases). This CDR3 has 15 residues. Trimming removed 8 bases from V and 2 bases from J, with 18 bases in between. Germline CDR1 reads PRHDT; CDR2 reads FYEKMQ (reference sequence). The CDR3 bases are TGTGCCAGCGTTCTTCAACTGGGGCAGAACTATGGCTACACCTTC. It codes for CASVLQLGQNYGYTF.

This clone occurred once. The rearrangement links TRBV7-3 to TRBJ1-1, with D tentatively TRBD1 (6 bases). This CDR3 is 15 amino acids long. From germline, CDR1 is SGHTA and CDR2 FQGTGA. The germline V and J ends were trimmed by 2 bases and 3 bases, with 13 bases remaining between them. CDR3 DNA: TGTGCCAGCAGCTTATACGGACGACAGGACACTGAAGCTTTCTTT. It codes for CASSLYGRQDTEAFF.

The table lists this clone with a count of one. CDR3 amino acids: CASSLDRAYNEQFF. The DNA of the CDR3 is TGTGCCAGCAGCTTAGACAGGGCCTACAATGAGCAGTTCTTC. The rearrangement joins TRBV7-8 to TRBJ2-1; D is possibly TRBD1 (6 bases). The CDR3 spans 14 residues. Trimming took 1 base from V and 2 from J, leaving 6 bases between them. CDR1 is SGHVS, CDR2 FQNEAQ, per germline.

V gene TRBV5-1 combines with J gene TRBJ2-5, with D maybe TRBD1 (5 bases). Trimming shortened V by 3 bases and J by 6 bases, and 18 bases separated the two germline ends. The CDR3 runs to 15 residues. Germline CDR1 reads SGHRS; CDR2 reads YFSETQ. The CDR3 bases are TGCGCCAGCAGCTCGACGTTTCAGGGCGGTCAGACCCAGTACTTC. Protein: CASSSTFQGGQTQYF.

The rearrangement links TRBV2 to TRBJ2-2, with D perhaps matching TRBD2 (7 bases). With 2 bases removed from V and 7 bases from J, the gap between germline ends came to 11 bases. Germline CDR1 SNHLY, CDR2 FYNNEI. The CDR3 runs 14 residues. The CDR3 loop is CASSELGGVGELFF. The CDR3 region has the DNA TGTGCCAGCAGTGAATTAGGGGGGGTCGGGGAGCTGTTTTTT.

This clone was detected a few times. The chain joins TRBV4-1 to TRBJ2-5; 11 bases line up with TRBD2. CDR3 length: 17 amino acids. From germline, CDR1 is MGHRA and CDR2 YSYEKL. The trim removed 1 base at V and 2 bases at J, leaving 6 bases unmatched. CDR3 sequence (DNA): TGCGCCAGCAGCCAAGCCCTCCTAGCGGGAGGTCAAGAGACCCAGTACTTC. Protein sequence: CASSQALLAGGQETQYF.

Only a few counts were recorded for this clone. The chain employs TRBV11-3 and TRBJ2-3; possible D gene TRBD2, 5 bases. The V gene's germline CDR1 is SGHNT and CDR2 YENEEA. With 1 base removed from V and 4 bases from J, the gap between germline ends came to 12 bases. This CDR3 comprises 15 residues. The CDR3 region has the DNA TGTGCCAGCAGCTTAGCCGGGGAAGCGGCAGATACGCAGTATTTT. Its protein product is CASSLAGEAADTQYF.